Presented here are 30 T cell receptor beta chains from one specimen sequenced in a study of T cell responses to AZD1222 COVID-19 vaccine. Sequencing was performed with immunoSEQ multiplex PCR; in TCRdb, only in-frame clones are kept and a portion is missing. The sample has more than 65,000 clones, roughly 80% seen once. Sequencing was performed on peripheral blood, taken on day 0 of AZD1222 vaccination. The receptors stem from an adult in good health.

This clone is a singleton in its sample. V usage is TRBV10-2 and J usage is TRBJ2-7; D not certain. The CDR3 length is 14 residues. Germline V gives CDR1 WSHSY, CDR2 SAAADI. V shed 0 bases and J shed 4 bases, with 10 bases lying between them. CDR3 loop: CASSESSRLYEQYF. CDR3 DNA sequence: TGCGCCAGCAGTGAGTCGTCTCGATTATACGAGCAGTACTTC.

The chain couples TRBV10-3 to TRBJ1-1; D call uncertain. Germline V lookup: CDR1 ENHRY, CDR2 SYGVKD. V was trimmed by 4 bases and J by 8 bases, leaving 8 bases between them. This CDR3 has 11 amino acids. The CDR3 DNA sequence: TGTGCCATCAGTGGACCTCGGGAAGCTTTCTTT. Residues: CAISGPREAFF.

The chain has TRBV12-3 or TRBV12-4 and TRBJ1-1; no definite D call. The CDR3 consists of 13 residues. V was clipped by 5 bases and J by 5 bases, with 12 bases between them. The CDR3 sequence is CASSPQGMTEAFF. The CDR3, as DNA: TGTGCCAGCAGTCCTCAAGGGATGACTGAAGCTTTCTTT.

The gene calls are TRBV12-3 or TRBV12-4 and TRBJ2-7, with TRBD2 matching 7 bases. There are 11 residues in the CDR3. With 4 bases clipped from V and 6 bases from J, the junction kept 0 bases outside the gene matches. Written as DNA, the CDR3 is TGTGCCAGCAGTTCGGGGGGCGAGCAGTACTTC. Translated, it gives CASSSGGEQYF.

The chain has TRBV10-3 and TRBJ2-5; 10 positions match TRBD2. This CDR3 has 14 residues. Per the germline V gene, CDR1 is ENHRY and CDR2 is SYGVKD. V shed 6 bases and J 3 bases; nucleotides not matched to a gene: 4. The CDR3 region is CAIREREGEETQYF. CDR3 DNA sequence: TGTGCCATCAGGGAGCGGGAGGGGGAAGAGACCCAGTACTTC.

The chain uses TRBV18 and TRBJ2-3, with 7 bases matching TRBD1. Unmatched junction bases numbered 6, after V lost 3 bases and J lost 3 bases. Looked up from germline, CDR1 is KGHSH and CDR2 is LQKENI. The CDR3 loop spans 15 amino acids. The CDR3 region is CASSPPNRGTDTQYF. CDR3 bases: TGTGCCAGCTCACCTCCAAACAGGGGAACAGATACGCAGTATTTT. The full variable domain, completed using reference TRBV18 and TRBJ2-3, is NAGVMQNPRHLVRRRGQEARLRCSPMKGHSHVYWYRQLPEEGLKFMVYLQKENIIDESGMPKERFSAEFPKEGPSILRIQQVVRGDSAAYFCASSPPNRGTDTQYFGPGTRLTVL.

This clone was seen a single time. The rearrangement links TRBV19 to TRBJ2-2; D may be TRBD2 (6 bases). Germline CDR1 is LNHDA and CDR2 is SQIVND (reference sequence). The CDR3 is made up of 13 amino acids. V dropped 7 bases and J dropped 7 bases, with 13 bases sitting between them. The CDR3 sequence: CASIPRGRGELFF. CDR3 in DNA: TGTGCCAGTATCCCGCGGGGCCGCGGGGAGCTGTTTTTT.

The chain is built from TRBV5-1 and TRBJ2-5; TRBD1 or TRBD2 may be the D gene (5 bases each). Trimming took off 0 bases at V and 4 bases at J, with 13 bases between the two ends. This CDR3 is built from 15 residues. The V gene's germline CDR1 is SGHRS and CDR2 YFSETQ. CDR3 sequence: CASSLGGTQRETQYF. In DNA, the CDR3 is TGCGCCAGCAGCTTGGGGGGGACCCAGAGAGAGACCCAGTACTTC.

The chain is built from TRBV5-1 and TRBJ1-4; weak D call: TRBD1 (6 bases). With 0 bases removed from V and 8 bases from J, the gap between germline ends came to 14 bases. This CDR3 is built from 15 residues. The germline CDR1 and CDR2 sequences are SGHRS and YFSETQ. The CDR3 protein is CASSLAGGAEEKLFF. The CDR3 nucleotides are TGCGCCAGCAGCTTGGCCGGGGGGGCTGAAGAAAAACTGTTTTTT.

CDR3 protein: CASSNGLAVTDTQYF. CDR3 nucleotide sequence: TGTGCCAGCAGCAACGGACTAGCGGTCACAGATACGCAGTATTTT. The chain has TRBV5-4 and TRBJ2-3; 10 positions match TRBD2. CDR1 is SGHNT and CDR2 is YYREEE in the germline V gene (reference sequence). The CDR3 runs 15 residues. The J segment lost 2 bases and the V segment lost 4 bases, leaving 4 bases of the junction unmatched.

The rearrangement joins TRBV29-1 to TRBJ1-2; TRBD1 matches 9 bases. The CDR3 has 14 amino acids. With V trimmed by 0 bases and J by 6 bases, 5 bases remained unmatched. Germline assignment: CDR1 SQVTM and CDR2 ANQGSEA. CDR3 sequence (DNA): TGCAGCGTTGAAGATAAGGGGACAGGGAATGGCTACACCTTC. This gives the protein CSVEDKGTGNGYTF.

This chain connects TRBV5-1 to TRBJ2-7; D unresolved. The CDR3 is 14 amino acids. Per germline, CDR1 SGHRS and CDR2 YFSETQ. Trimming shortened V by 5 bases and J by 3 bases, and 15 bases separated the two germline ends. This chain's CDR3 is CASRLTASRYEQYF. The DNA of the CDR3 is TGCGCCAGCAGACTTACAGCGTCGCGCTACGAGCAGTACTTC.

The chain employs TRBV18 and TRBJ2-7; D uncertain. The CDR3 has 15 amino acids. Germline CDR1 and CDR2: KGHSH and LQKENI. Trimming removed 0 bases at V and 2 bases at J, with 11 bases between. In DNA form, the CDR3 reads TGTGCCAGCTCACCACCGGCCAGAGCAACCTACGAGCAGTACTTC. Its translation is CASSPPARATYEQYF.

A few counts support this clone. V is TRBV7-8 and J is TRBJ2-3; a possible D gene is TRBD2 (7 bases). Deletions cut 3 bases from V and 3 bases from J, with 13 bases between. This CDR3 is built from 15 residues. Germline values: CDR1 SGHVS, CDR2 FQNEAQ. CDR3 protein: CASSFQGGGTDTQYF. CDR3 DNA: TGTGCCAGCAGCTTCCAGGGAGGGGGTACAGATACGCAGTATTTT.

This chain joins TRBV7-6 and TRBJ1-5; D gene uncertain. There are 16 residues in the CDR3. The germline V and J ends were trimmed by 5 bases and 3 bases, with 17 bases remaining between them. Germline CDR1 reads SGHVS; CDR2 reads FNYEAQ. The CDR3 sequence: CASSPGGAYLNQPQHF. The CDR3 nucleotides are TGTGCCAGCAGCCCGGGTGGAGCCTATCTCAATCAGCCCCAGCATTTT.

This chain joins TRBV28 and TRBJ2-7; TRBD1 matches at 7 bases. The CDR3 is made up of 15 amino acids. V was pared by 5 bases and J by 6 bases, with 13 bases of the junction left unmatched. Germline V gene data show CDR1 as MDHEN and CDR2 as SYDVKM. CDR3 nucleotide sequence: TGTGCCAGCAGTAGAGGGGGACAGCAGGTATTCGAGCAGTACTTC. Translation gives CASSRGGQQVFEQYF. The variable domain in full, with the rest retrieved from reference TRBV28 and TRBJ2-7, is DVKVTQSSRYLVKRTGEKVFLECVQDMDHENMFWYRQDPGLGLRLIYFSYDVKMKEKGDIPEGYSVSREKKERFSLILESASTNQTSMYLCASSRGGQQVFEQYFGPGTRLTVT.

This clone was detected a few times. The J gene is TRBJ2-5, the V gene TRBV6-5, with D tentatively TRBD1 or TRBD2 (5 bases each). In germline, CDR1 is MNHEY, CDR2 SVGAGI. This CDR3 is 13 amino acids long. The V end was cut by 2 bases, the J end by 3 bases, with 7 bases between. The CDR3, as DNA: TGTGCCAGCAGTTACGGGACGGAAGAGACCCAGTACTTC. Its protein is CASSYGTEETQYF.

The chain is built from TRBV7-2 and TRBJ2-7, with D perhaps TRBD2 (6 bases). Germline CDR1 SGHTA, CDR2 FQGNSA. Trimming left V 4 bases short and J 7 bases short, with 14 bases between. This CDR3 is built from 13 residues. CDR3 in amino acids: CASSWAMGGEQYF. Written as DNA, the CDR3 is TGTGCCAGCAGCTGGGCGATGGGGGGTGAGCAGTACTTC. The whole variable domain, filled in from reference TRBV7-2 and TRBJ2-7, reads GAGVSQSPSNKVTEKGKDVELRCDPISGHTALYWYRQSLGQGLEFLIYFQGNSAPDKSGLPSDRFSAERTGGSVSTLTIQRTQQEDSAVYLCASSWAMGGEQYFGPGTRLTVT.

The rearrangement uses TRBV4-3 and TRBJ1-3, with D perhaps TRBD1 (5 bases). V dropped 3 bases and J dropped 4 bases, with 19 bases sitting between them. The length of the CDR3 is 17 residues. Germline V lookup: CDR1 LGHNA, CDR2 YSLEER. The CDR3 nucleotides read TGCGCCAGCAGCCAGGACGGGGCGGGAAAAGCCGGAAACACCATATATTTT. Its translation: CASSQDGAGKAGNTIYF.

The gene calls are TRBV19 and TRBJ2-1; no clear D gene. The length of the CDR3 is 12 residues. Trimming shortened V by 4 bases and J by 4 bases, and 5 bases separated the two germline ends. The V gene's germline CDR1 is LNHDA and CDR2 SQIVND (reference sequence). CDR3: CASSNFYNEQFF. The CDR3 DNA sequence: TGTGCCAGTAGTAATTTTTACAATGAGCAGTTCTTC. Full variable domain (outside the CDR3, taken from reference TRBV19 and TRBJ2-1): DGGITQSPKYLFRKEGQNVTLSCEQNLNHDAMYWYRQDPGQGLRLIYYSQIVNDFQKGDIAEGYSVSREKKESFPLTVTSAQKNPTAFYLCASSNFYNEQFFGPGTRLTVL.

This chain connects TRBV12-3 or TRBV12-4 to TRBJ2-3; D uncertain. Trimming pared 3 bases from V and 1 base from J, leaving 5 bases between. This CDR3 is built from 13 residues. CDR3 region: CASSFSGTDTQYF. The CDR3 DNA follows: TGTGCCAGCAGTTTCTCAGGCACAGATACGCAGTATTTT.

The chain uses TRBV6-1 and TRBJ1-5; D remains ambiguous. There are 13 residues in the CDR3. V shed 3 bases and J shed 3 bases, with 6 bases lying between them. Germline CDR1 reads MNHNS; CDR2 reads SASEGT. The CDR3: CASSEQNNQPQHF. CDR3 nucleotides: TGTGCCAGCAGTGAGCAGAACAATCAGCCCCAGCATTTT.

This rearrangement joins TRBV20-1 to TRBJ2-7, with TRBD2 matching over 13 bases. CDR3 length equals 15 residues. Losses at the gene ends were 3 bases for V and 4 bases for J; bases not matched to a gene: 6. In germline, CDR1 is DFQATT, CDR2 SNEGSKA (reference sequence). CDR3 in amino acids: CSASGPGLAGYEQYF. CDR3 sequence (DNA): TGCAGTGCTAGTGGGCCGGGACTAGCGGGATACGAGCAGTACTTC.

This chain connects TRBV18 to TRBJ1-3; TRBD1 might be the D (5 bases). CDR1 is KGHSH, CDR2 LQKENI, per germline. CDR3 length equals 17 residues. Trimming took off 2 bases at V and 2 bases at J, with 16 bases between the two ends. The CDR3 loop reads CASSPILGRSTGNTIYF. The CDR3 nucleotides read TGTGCCAGCTCACCAATTCTGGGGCGAAGCACTGGAAACACCATATATTTT.

The chain recombines TRBV7-2 with TRBJ2-2; no clear D. This CDR3 has 15 residues. Trimming removed 5 bases from V and 6 bases from J, with 16 bases in between. Germline V CDR1 and CDR2: SGHTA, FQGNSA. CDR3 residues: CASSPHLTISGELFF. The CDR3 DNA is TGTGCCAGCAGCCCTCACCTAACTATTTCCGGGGAGCTGTTTTTT.

The chain recombines TRBV6-6 with TRBJ1-2; weak D call: TRBD1 (5 bases). The CDR3 has 12 residues. V lost 7 bases to trimming and J lost 8 bases, with 14 bases between them. The germline CDR1 and CDR2 sequences are MNHNY and SVGAGI (reference sequence). CDR3 protein: CASKGEELGYTF. CDR3 nucleotides: TGTGCCAGCAAAGGGGAGGAATTGGGCTACACCTTC.

This chain joins TRBV3-1 (or the pseudogene TRBV3-2) and TRBJ2-1, with D hard to call. The CDR3 consists of 16 residues. Between the trimmed V and J ends, which lost 1 base and 6 bases, there was a span of 16 bases. Looked up from germline, CDR1 is LGHDT and CDR2 is YNNKEL (reference sequence). In DNA form, the CDR3 reads TGTGCCAGCAGCCAAGGGCTTCCAGTAAGGTCCAATGAGCAGTTCTTC. It yields the protein CASSQGLPVRSNEQFF.

This clone occurred once. This chain uses TRBV6-5 with TRBJ2-3; 7 nucleotides agree with TRBD2. J was trimmed by 0 bases and V by 5 bases; bases with no gene match: 5. Germline lookup yields CDR1 MNHEY and CDR2 SVGAGI. This CDR3 spans 15 amino acids. The CDR3 region has the DNA TGTGCCAGCAGTAAACAGCGGGATAGCACAGATACGCAGTATTTT. Its protein product is CASSKQRDSTDTQYF.

The chain carries TRBV6-6 and TRBJ1-6; D ambiguous. CDR3 size: 15 residues. Germline V gene sequence: CDR1 MNHNY, CDR2 SVGAGI (reference sequence). Trimming removed 2 bases from V and 0 bases from J, with 5 bases in between. CDR3: CASSYRDSYNSPLHF. Written as DNA, the CDR3 is TGTGCCAGCAGTTACCGGGACTCCTATAATTCACCCCTCCACTTT.

V usage is TRBV5-1 and J usage is TRBJ2-5; D may be TRBD2 (5 bases). CDR3 size: 15 residues. The germline CDR1 and CDR2 sequences are SGHRS and YFSETQ. V lost 0 bases and J 2 bases, leaving 11 bases between the germline ends. The CDR3: CASSLGTRRQETQYF. DNA for the CDR3: TGCGCCAGCAGCTTGGGTACGCGGAGGCAAGAGACCCAGTACTTC.